This is a list of T cell receptor beta chains from one sample in a study of human T cells and chemical hapten exposure. One entry per CDR3 protein results from TCRdb running MiXCR on the RACE reads. The sample has nearly 85,000 distinct CDR3 sequences, 11% seen once. Sequencing was performed on whole blood, taken in connection with sensitization to the hapten diphenylcyclopropenone (DPC). The receptors shown here come from a young man with alopecia areata. Some clones in this sample may be carry-over from other donors' samples. The CDR3 runs from the conserved cysteine through the conserved F or W. The D gene is left open where the match is weak. Not every row has a clone size; where given, it reads once, few, many or a size class.

d_call	clone_size	v_call	j_call	cdr3_nt	cdr3_aa
TRBD1	NA	TRBV7-9	TRBJ2-1	TGTGCCAGCAGCTCAACCGGGACAGGCTACAATGAGCAGTTCTTC	CASSSTGTGYNEQFF
NA	many	TRBV10-3	TRBJ2-7	TGTGCCACCTCGGACAGCCCCTCCTACGAGCAGTACTTC	CATSDSPSYEQYF
NA	NA	TRBV7-8	TRBJ1-1	TGTGCCAGCAGCTTCACTCAGAGGAACACTGAAGCTTTCTTT	CASSFTQRNTEAFF
NA	NA	TRBV20-1	TRBJ1-1	TGCAGTGCTAGAAGGGGATCTACAGGGAACACTGAAGCTTTCTTT	CSARRGSTGNTEAFF
TRBD1	few	TRBV19	TRBJ1-2	TGTGCCAGTATGGGACAGGCTAACTATGGCTACACCTTC	CASMGQANYGYTF
NA	few	TRBV28	TRBJ1-2	TGTGCCAGCAGTGACGCTTACTATGGCTACACCTTC	CASSDAYYGYTF
NA	many	TRBV7-3	TRBJ2-2	TGTGCCAGCAGCTTAACGCCGGAGAACACCGGGGAGCTGTTTTTT	CASSLTPENTGELFF
TRBD2	once	TRBV28	TRBJ2-5	TGTGCCAGCACTAGCGGGGGACAAGAGACCCAGTACTTC	CASTSGGQETQYF
TRBD1	NA	TRBV4-1	TRBJ2-7	TGCGCCAGCAGCCATCGTCCAAGGGACAGCTTCTACGAGCAGTACTTC	CASSHRPRDSFYEQYF
NA	NA	TRBV4-1	TRBJ2-7	TGCGCCAGCAGCGAGACACGGGGGCGGTACGAGCAGTACTTC	CASSETRGRYEQYF
NA	many	TRBV10-3	TRBJ1-6	TGTGCCATCAGTGGAGTCTCCGGGATCTCCTATAATTCACCCCTCCACTTT	CAISGVSGISYNSPLHF
NA	few	TRBV7-3	TRBJ2-3	TGTGCCAGCAGCTTAAGCTCGTCCGCCACAGATACGCAGTATTTT	CASSLSSSATDTQYF
NA	NA	TRBV6-1	TRBJ1-6	TGTGCCAGCAGTGGACAGGTCGGCTCACCCCTCCACTTT	CASSGQVGSPLHF
TRBD2	many	TRBV10-3	TRBJ2-3	TGTGCCATCAGTGCTCAGCGGGGGGCCGCAGATACGCAGTATTTT	CAISAQRGAADTQYF
NA	many	TRBV6-5	TRBJ2-7	TGTGCCAGCAGTTACTCGAGGGGCGTCGAGCAGTACTTC	CASSYSRGVEQYF
NA	few	TRBV3-1	TRBJ1-6	TGTGCCAGCAGCCAAGATGTAGAAGGGCACGACTCCTATAATTCACCCCTCCACTTT	CASSQDVEGHDSYNSPLHF
NA	many	TRBV6-2/TRBV6-3	TRBJ1-4	TGTGCCAGCAGTTACTGGCGCTCCGGGGGCGCCGAAAAACTGTTTTTT	CASSYWRSGGAEKLFF
NA	few	TRBV16	TRBJ2-1	TGTGCCAGCAGCCAACAACTAAATGAGCAGTTCTTC	CASSQQLNEQFF
NA	many	TRBV7-8	TRBJ2-7	TGTGCCAGCAGCCCTGACAGGACGCACGAGCAGTACTTC	CASSPDRTHEQYF
NA	many	TRBV11-1	TRBJ2-7	TGTGCCAGCAGCAGAACCGGGACACTGTCCTACGAGCAGTACTTC	CASSRTGTLSYEQYF
NA	NA	TRBV27	TRBJ2-3	TGTGCCAGCAGTCCCTGGAGTAGCACAGATACGCAGTATTTT	CASSPWSSTDTQYF
NA	NA	TRBV7-8	TRBJ2-4	TGTGCCAGCAGGCGACGCCCGAGGGAGGCGGACATTCAGAACTTC	CASRRRPREADIQNF
NA	NA	TRBV28	TRBJ2-7	TGTGCCAGCAGTTTGAAGGGACGGACGAAGGAGGGGTACTTC	CASSLKGRTKEGYF
TRBD1	few	TRBV5-1	TRBJ2-7	TGCGCCAGCAGCTCCGGGGACAGCTACTCCTACGAGCAGTACTTC	CASSSGDSYSYEQYF
NA	few	TRBV20-1	TRBJ1-5	TGCAGTGCTAGATATGGGAGCAATCAGCCCCAGCATTTT	CSARYGSNQPQHF
NA	many	TRBV12-3/TRBV12-4	TRBJ2-7	TGTGCCAGCAGTTTAGGTCACTACGAGCAGTACTTC	CASSLGHYEQYF
TRBD2	few	TRBV20-1	TRBJ2-3	TGCAGTGCTAGAGCGGGGGGGCGGCCAGATACGCAGTATTTT	CSARAGGRPDTQYF
NA	NA	TRBV27	TRBJ1-1	TGTGCCAGCAGTTTATCTTCAGGATCGAACACTGAAGCTTTCTTT	CASSLSSGSNTEAFF
TRBD2	NA	TRBV5-1	TRBJ2-1	TGCGCCAGCAGCCCAAAACTAGCGGGGGGCTTTATGGGCTCCTACAATGAGCAGTTCTTC	CASSPKLAGGFMGSYNEQFF
NA	many	TRBV24-1	TRBJ2-6	TGTGCCAGTAACTCTGGGGCCAACGTCCTGACTTTC	CASNSGANVLTF
NA	many	TRBV7-6	TRBJ2-7	TGTGCCAGCAGCTTAGAAGCCGGGACACTAACTCACTCCTACGAGCAGTACTTC	CASSLEAGTLTHSYEQYF
TRBD1	NA	TRBV4-3	TRBJ2-7	TGCGCCAGCAGCCTAGACAGGGCGGGCGAGCAGTACTTC	CASSLDRAGEQYF
NA	many	TRBV10-3	TRBJ2-2	TGTGCCATCAGCTCAAAGACAGGAACAAACACCGGGGAGCTGTTTTTT	CAISSKTGTNTGELFF
TRBD2	NA	TRBV4-3	TRBJ2-3	TGCGTCAGCAGCCAAGTTATACAGCGGGGGGGCCCGGGCACAGATACGCAGTATTTT	CVSSQVIQRGGPGTDTQYF
NA	many	TRBV12-2	TRBJ1-2	TGTGCAAGTCGCTTAGTTGCAGGGGGCTATGGCTACACCTTC	CASRLVAGGYGYTF
TRBD1	few	TRBV11-3	TRBJ1-3	TGTGCCAGCAGCTTAGAATTCGGTTTCCCGACAGGGCCTGTCTCTGGAAACACCATATATTTT	CASSLEFGFPTGPVSGNTIYF
NA	NA	TRBV27	TRBJ2-5	TGTGCCAGCGGGGATAGGGACTTGCGACAAGAGACCCAGTACTTC	CASGDRDLRQETQYF
NA	many	TRBV12-3/TRBV12-4	TRBJ2-2	TGTGCCAGCAGCCCGCGGGGATTCGGGGAGCTGTTTTTT	CASSPRGFGELFF
NA	few	TRBV11-2	TRBJ2-2	TGTGCCAGCAGCTGGACCGGGGAGCTGTTTTTT	CASSWTGELFF
NA	many	TRBV7-2	TRBJ1-1	TGTGCCAGCAGCTTACGTCCAAGAGAAGCTTTCTTT	CASSLRPREAFF
NA	NA	TRBV6-6	TRBJ2-7	TGTGCCAGCAGTTCTGGCAGTCTATACGAGCAGTACTTC	CASSSGSLYEQYF
NA	many	TRBV4-3	TRBJ1-6	TGCGCCAGCAGCCAAGTCGCCGGGACAATGGATTCACCCCTCCACTTT	CASSQVAGTMDSPLHF
NA	few	TRBV2	TRBJ2-1	TGTGCCAGCAGAGTAGCTGAGCAGTTCTTC	CASRVAEQFF
TRBD1	many	TRBV29-1	TRBJ1-5	TGCAGCGTCGGACAGGGTTTGGCCAATCAGCCCCAGCATTTT	CSVGQGLANQPQHF
NA	once	TRBV29-1	TRBJ2-3	TGCAGCGTGGGGGGGCCAGATACGCAGTATTTT	CSVGGPDTQYF
NA	few	TRBV9	TRBJ2-3	TGTGCCAGCAGCTCTTGGGCAGATACGCAGTATTTT	CASSSWADTQYF
TRBD1	NA	TRBV13	TRBJ2-1	TGTGCCAGCAGCCAGTCACGACAGGGGGCAGCCGATGAGCAGTTCTTC	CASSQSRQGAADEQFF
NA	NA	TRBV7-9	TRBJ2-3	TGTGCCAGCAGCTTATCTCCGGGACAAGGGGGCACAGATACGCAGTATTTT	CASSLSPGQGGTDTQYF
NA	few	TRBV5-1	TRBJ1-1	TGCGCCAGCAGCAACACCTTTCTGAACACTGAAGCTTTCTTT	CASSNTFLNTEAFF
NA	many	TRBV18	TRBJ2-7	TGTGCCAGCTCGCCCCTGAGCTCCTACGAGCAGTACTTC	CASSPLSSYEQYF
NA	NA	TRBV5-1	TRBJ2-6	TGCGCCAGCACTACGAGCCGCTCTGGGGCCAACGTCCTGACTTTC	CASTTSRSGANVLTF
TRBD1	many	TRBV29-1	TRBJ1-1	TGCAGCGTTGAAGCCGGGGCACCCGGGACAGGGGCTTTCTTT	CSVEAGAPGTGAFF
TRBD1	NA	TRBV29-1	TRBJ1-5	TGCAGCGTTGTAGGGGGGACAGGGGACTCTCAGCCCCAGCATTTT	CSVVGGTGDSQPQHF
NA	many	TRBV6-4	TRBJ2-3	TGTGCCAGCGGCAGTGGGGGGGCAGGGACAGATACGCAGTATTTT	CASGSGGAGTDTQYF